A single sample is the source of the 9 T cell receptor beta chains below, sequenced in a study of blood T cell repertoires in COVID-19 (TCRdb year 2020). The receptor library was made with the immunoSEQ multiplex PCR assay. TCRdb stores this immuneACCESS table with in-frame sequences only. Part of the clones is absent; in the studies checked, under half of the shortfall reflects unresolved V genes, and no reason is known for the rest. For this sample there are about 440,000 clones; about nine tenths appear just once. Roughly 12% of the sample comes from the top ten. Material for sequencing was peripheral blood. The receptor set was obtained from a woman between 45 and 60 years old with COVID-19, enrolled during active disease.

The gene calls are TRBV30 and TRBJ1-6; D unresolved. Between the trimmed V and J ends, which lost 4 bases and 0 bases, there was a span of 13 bases. Per the germline V gene, CDR1 is GTSNPN and CDR2 is SVGIG (reference sequence). This CDR3 is 16 amino acids long. In DNA form, the CDR3 reads TGTGCCTGGAAGAAGGGCCTAGCCTCCTATAATTCACCCCTCCACTTT. This gives the protein CAWKKGLASYNSPLHF.

In the case of this clone: A junction end diverges from the germline sequence, so it may reflect a read error. V and J are TRBV7-9 and TRBJ1-3; D is uncertain. The CDR3 covers 16 residues. Germline assignment: CDR1 SEHNR and CDR2 FQNEAQ (reference sequence). CDR3 residues: CASSLAMASSGNTIYF. The CDR3 DNA sequence: TGTGCCAGCAGCCTAGCGATGGCATCCTCTGGAAACACCATATATTTT.

Regarding this clone: This sample also contains other DNA sequences that code for the same CDR3. The chain carries TRBV19 and TRBJ1-5; the D gene is possibly TRBD1 (5 bases). The germline CDR1 and CDR2 sequences are LNHDA and SQIVND (reference sequence). V lost 3 bases and J lost 6, with 9 bases in between. The CDR3 consists of 13 residues. The CDR3 region has the DNA TGTGCCAGTAGTATTGGGGGGGGTCAGCCCCAGCATTTT. This encodes CASSIGGGQPQHF.

This clone has only one observation. Additional DNA sequences in this sample encode the identical CDR3. The rearrangement joins TRBV5-4 to TRBJ1-3; TRBD1 might be the D (6 bases). V lost 0 bases and J 2 bases, leaving 6 bases between the germline ends. Germline CDR1 reads SGHNT; CDR2 reads YYREEE (reference sequence). CDR3 size: 14 residues. This chain's CDR3 is CASSLAGAGNTIYF. The DNA of the CDR3 is TGTGCCAGCAGCTTGGCAGGGGCTGGAAACACCATATATTTT.

V gene TRBV5-1 combines with J gene TRBJ2-5, with TRBD2 identical over 10 bases. J gave up 5 bases and V 6 bases, and 16 bases lay outside the gene matches. The CDR3 consists of 17 residues. Germline V gene sequence: CDR1 SGHRS, CDR2 YFSETQ. CDR3 sequence reads: CASKIERGGLRRETQYF. CDR3 coding DNA: TGCGCCAGCAAGATCGAGCGGGGGGGCCTGCGTAGGGAGACCCAGTACTTC.

This chain joins TRBV10-2 and TRBJ1-2; D call uncertain. CDR1 is WSHSY and CDR2 is SAAADI in the germline V gene. There are 15 residues in the CDR3. V was shortened by 2 bases and J by 4 bases, with 14 bases between the two germline ends. The CDR3 reads CASSEALELGYGYTF. Written as DNA, the CDR3 is TGCGCCAGCAGTGAGGCCTTAGAACTTGGCTATGGCTACACCTTC.

J is TRBJ1-1 and V is TRBV18; TRBD1 agrees at 8 bases. CDR3 size: 16 residues. V lost 2 bases and J lost 4; bases outside the gene matches: 9. Looked up from germline, CDR1 is KGHSH and CDR2 is LQKENI. The CDR3 region has the DNA TGTGCCAGCTCACCAATTGAGGGACAGGACGTCACTGAAGCTTTCTTT. Its translation is CASSPIEGQDVTEAFF.

This sequence joins TRBV5-1 and TRBJ1-4; D might be TRBD1 (6 bases). Germline V CDR1 and CDR2: SGHRS, YFSETQ. The CDR3 is 14 amino acids. V was pared by 4 bases and J by 4 bases, with 11 bases between. CDR3 region: CASSVAGDNEKLFF. CDR3 nucleotide sequence: TGCGCCAGCAGCGTGGCAGGGGATAATGAAAAACTGTTTTTT. Filled out from reference TRBV5-1 and TRBJ1-4, the complete variable domain reads KAGVTQTPRYLIKTRGQQVTLSCSPISGHRSVSWYQQTPGQGLQFLFEYFSETQRNKGNFPGRFSGRQFSNSRSEMNVSTLELGDSALYLCASSVAGDNEKLFFGSGTQLSVL.

The chain has TRBV2 and TRBJ1-4; possible D gene TRBD1, 5 bases. Germline CDR1 reads SNHLY; CDR2 reads FYNNEI. This CDR3 has 15 amino acids. V was cut by 7 bases and J by 6 bases, with 18 bases left in between. The CDR3 DNA sequence: TGTGCCAGCACGATGACAGAACTATTCCATGAAAAACTGTTTTTT. Its protein is CASTMTELFHEKLFF. Together with reference TRBV2 and TRBJ1-4, the CDR3 gives the full variable domain: EPEVTQTPSHQVTQMGQEVILRCVPISNHLYFYWYRQILGQKVEFLVSFYNNEISEKSEIFDDQFSVERPDGSNFTLKIRSTKLEDSAMYFCASTMTELFHEKLFFGSGTQLSVL.